The clone carrying this T cell receptor (beta chain) was recorded many times. Its antigen is still unknown. This sample was taken from a study of post-analysis software for immune sequencing data. Whole-study findings and limits: Those samples that were prepared in the same batch co-clustered strongly by F measure. Compared with controls, patients had more of roughly 5 TRBV segments, including TRBV5-6, TRBV5-1 and TRBV20-1. Patients with multiple sclerosis recorded significantly lower normalized Chao1 diversity than controls, the study found.

Unique molecular identifiers were built into the TCR beta cDNA libraries. The T cell input of about 0.9 to 11 million gave about 500,000 cDNA molecules. In TCRdb, the PCR reads were re-called with MiXCR into one record per CDR3 protein. Among around 250,000 distinct CDR3 sequences listed, 35% to 45% were seen once. Deletions cut 0 bases from V and 5 bases from J, with 13 bases between. Per germline, CDR1 DFQATT and CDR2 SNEGSKA (reference sequence). This CDR3 is built from 14 residues. This rearrangement joins TRBV20-1 to TRBJ1-2, with D hard to call. The material sequenced was blood. This sequence originates from a girl between 10 and 17 years old with multiple sclerosis. The CDR3 here is CSARDRRAGYGYTF. The DNA for the CDR3 is TGCAGTGCTAGAGATCGTAGAGCCGGGTATGGCTACACCTTC.